The clone carrying this T cell receptor (beta chain) came up many times. Its cognate antigen is unknown. The source of the sample is a study of T-cell memory formation after mild COVID-19. Study-wide points: Day 15 to 85 contracting clones showed balanced CD4/CD8; later expanders leaned CD4+. The finding that pre-infection memory included some responding clones suggested that cross-reactive memory joined. Day 37-peaking second-wave clones had unconfirmed SARS-CoV-2 specificity. Among CD4+ contracting clones, most were CM and EM, and CD8+ ones EMRA.

Germline V lookup: CDR1 SNHLY, CDR2 FYNNEI. CDR3 length: 15 amino acids. V lost 3 bases to trimming and J lost 5 bases, with 11 bases between them. TCRdb passed the 5' RACE reads through MiXCR, listing each CDR3 protein once. The data hold 120,000 to 150,000 distinct CDR3 sequences, with roughly 6.3% observed a single time. The TCR originated in an adult woman who had mild COVID-19 (a few samples of this study predate the infection). Cell type and time point are not known. Input material: PBMCs or a T cell subset sorted from them (not recorded which). J is TRBJ1-6 and V is TRBV2; no clear D gene. CDR3 sequence: CASSDRAVDNSPLHF. The CDR3 DNA follows: TGTGCCAGCAGTGATAGGGCAGTCGATAATTCACCCCTCCACTTT.